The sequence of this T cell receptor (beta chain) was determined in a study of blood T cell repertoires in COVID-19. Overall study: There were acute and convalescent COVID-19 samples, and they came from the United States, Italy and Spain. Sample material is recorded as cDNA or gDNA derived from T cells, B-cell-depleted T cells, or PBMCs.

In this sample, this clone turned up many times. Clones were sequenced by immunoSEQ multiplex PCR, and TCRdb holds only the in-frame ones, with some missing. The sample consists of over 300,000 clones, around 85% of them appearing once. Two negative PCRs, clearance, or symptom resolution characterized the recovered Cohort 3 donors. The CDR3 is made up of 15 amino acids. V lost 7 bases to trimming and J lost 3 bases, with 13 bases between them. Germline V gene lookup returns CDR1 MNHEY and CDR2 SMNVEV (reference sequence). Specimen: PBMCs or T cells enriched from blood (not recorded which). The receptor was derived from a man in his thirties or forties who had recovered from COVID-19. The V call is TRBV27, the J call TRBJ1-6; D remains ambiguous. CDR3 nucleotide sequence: TGTGCCAGCAAGAACGGACGGGACTATAATTCACCCCTCCACTTT. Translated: CASKNGRDYNSPLHF.